The next 2 T cell receptor beta chains were all read from a single sample in a study of radiotherapy plus CTLA-4 blockade in lung cancer. The protocol was immunoSEQ multiplex PCR, while the TCRdb copy is restricted to in-frame clones and leaves out a portion. The repertoire holds some 87,000 clones, approximately 82% seen once, with just over 14% in the top ten. Sequences were derived from peripheral blood, sampled from a patient treated with radiotherapy plus ipilimumab. All receptors derive from a human donor with non-small cell lung cancer that progressed on radiotherapy plus ipilimumab.

This chain uses TRBV10-3 with TRBJ2-1; TRBD2 matches 8 bases. J gave up 9 bases and V 3 bases, and 10 bases lay outside the gene matches. The germline CDR1 and CDR2 sequences are ENHRY and SYGVKD. The CDR3 has 15 residues. CDR3 sequence reads: CAISEPSGTRSEQFF. DNA for the CDR3: TGTGCCATCAGTGAACCTTCCGGGACTAGGAGTGAGCAGTTCTTC.

The chain employs TRBV6-5 and TRBJ1-1; 10 bases are a match to TRBD1. Germline CDR1 and CDR2: MNHEY and SVGAGI. The CDR3 has 15 amino acids. After removal of 6 bases from V and 3 bases from J, the junction contained 7 bases not matched to a gene. The CDR3 is CASSLGTGVYTEAFF. In nucleotides, the CDR3 is TGTGCCAGCAGCCTCGGGACAGGGGTTTACACTGAAGCTTTCTTT.